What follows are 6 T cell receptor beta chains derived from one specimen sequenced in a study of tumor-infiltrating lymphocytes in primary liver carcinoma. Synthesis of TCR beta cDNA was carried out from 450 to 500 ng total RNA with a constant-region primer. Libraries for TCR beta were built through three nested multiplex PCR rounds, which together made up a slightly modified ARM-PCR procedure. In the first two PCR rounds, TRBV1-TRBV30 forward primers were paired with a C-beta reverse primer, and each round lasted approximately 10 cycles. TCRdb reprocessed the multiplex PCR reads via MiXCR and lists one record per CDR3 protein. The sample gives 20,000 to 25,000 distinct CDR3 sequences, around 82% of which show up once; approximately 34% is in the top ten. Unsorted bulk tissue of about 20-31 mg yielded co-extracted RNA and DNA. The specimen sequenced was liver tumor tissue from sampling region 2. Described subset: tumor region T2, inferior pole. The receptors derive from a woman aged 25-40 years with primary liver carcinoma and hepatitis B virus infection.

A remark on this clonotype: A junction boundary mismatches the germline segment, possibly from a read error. CDR3: CVRSSFRLAGEDTGELFF. The CDR3 nucleotides read TGTGTCAGGAGCTCCTTTAGACTAGCGGGAGAGGACACCGGGGAGCTGTTCTTT. V usage is TRBV7-8 and J usage is TRBJ2-2; 12 bases align to TRBD2. This CDR3 is built from 18 residues. CDR1 is SGHVS, CDR2 FQNEAQ, per germline.

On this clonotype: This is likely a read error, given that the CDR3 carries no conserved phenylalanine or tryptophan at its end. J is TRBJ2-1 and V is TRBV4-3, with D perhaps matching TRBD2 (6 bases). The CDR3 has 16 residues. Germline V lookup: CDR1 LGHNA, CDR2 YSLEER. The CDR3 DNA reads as TGCGCCGGCAGCCAAGATGCGGGAAGCTCCTACAGTGAGCAGTTCCTC. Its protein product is CAGSQDAGSSYSEQFL.

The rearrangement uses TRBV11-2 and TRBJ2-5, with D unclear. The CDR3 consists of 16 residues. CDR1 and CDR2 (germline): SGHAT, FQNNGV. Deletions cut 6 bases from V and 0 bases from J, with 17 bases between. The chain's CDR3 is CASRPRDSTHQETQYF. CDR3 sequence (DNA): TGTGCCAGCAGACCCCGAGACTCGACCCACCAAGAGACCCAGTACTTC.

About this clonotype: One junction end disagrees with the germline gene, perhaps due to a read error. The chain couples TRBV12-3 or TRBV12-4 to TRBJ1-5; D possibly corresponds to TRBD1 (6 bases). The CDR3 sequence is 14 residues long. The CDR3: CASNPTGFTQPQHF. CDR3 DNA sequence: TGTGCTAGCAACCCAACAGGGTTTACTCAGCCCCAACATTTT.

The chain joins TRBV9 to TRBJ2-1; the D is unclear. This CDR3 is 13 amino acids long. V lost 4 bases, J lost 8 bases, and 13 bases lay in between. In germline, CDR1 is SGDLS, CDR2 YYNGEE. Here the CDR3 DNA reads TGTGCCAGCAGCCTCCCTCTGGTGGATGAGCAGTTCTTC. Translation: CASSLPLVDEQFF.

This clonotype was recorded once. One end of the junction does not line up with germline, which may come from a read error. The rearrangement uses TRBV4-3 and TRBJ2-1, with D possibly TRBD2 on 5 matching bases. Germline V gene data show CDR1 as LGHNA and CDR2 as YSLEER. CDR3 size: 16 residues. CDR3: CASSQNTGSSYNEQFF. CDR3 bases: TGTGCCAGCAGCCAAAATACGGGAAGCTCCTACAATGAGCAGTTCTTC.